The entry below describes one T cell receptor (beta chain). The antigen is undetermined. These data are taken from a study of T cells in localized non-small cell lung cancer. V gave up 3 bases and J gave up 6 bases; unmatched junction bases: 2. Per germline, CDR1 SGHTA and CDR2 FQGTGA. The CDR3 length is 14 residues. Study-wide results and caveats: When the top 100 tumor clones were examined, a median approximately 54 of them also appeared in the adjacent lung, which was paired and uninvolved.

The repertoire was sequenced with immunoSEQ multiplex PCR; TCRdb's copy has only in-frame clones and lacks some. The sample gives tens of thousands of clones, 65% to 85% of which show up once; roughly 9% is in the top ten. The sequence was collected from a female donor of 60 years or more with stage I lung adenocarcinoma. The sample here was peripheral blood, taken before any cancer treatment. The chain joins TRBV7-3 to TRBJ2-1; TRBD2 agrees at 10 bases. CDR3 sequence reads: CASSLLAGGNEQFF. CDR3 in DNA: TGTGCCAGCAGCTTGTTAGCGGGAGGCAATGAGCAGTTCTTC.